Below are 11 T cell receptor beta chains sequenced from a single sample in a study of Tregs in tolerant kidney transplant recipients. Repertoires were generated with immunoSEQ multiplex PCR, while TCRdb's copy carries only in-frame clones and drops some. This table holds 95,000 to 120,000 clones, around 89% found once. Material: CD4+ T cells from blood, obtained before the transplant. These receptors were obtained from a human donor who received a combined kidney and bone marrow transplant.

V is TRBV30 and J is TRBJ1-6; D not certain. V was shortened by 0 bases and J by 8 bases, with 14 bases between the two germline ends. This CDR3 is 15 amino acids long. Germline CDR1 reads GTSNPN; CDR2 reads SVGIG (reference sequence). CDR3 protein: CAWSVRGRADSPLHF. In DNA, the CDR3 is TGTGCCTGGAGTGTACGAGGGCGCGCGGATTCACCCCTCCACTTT. The full variable domain, in which reference TRBV30 and TRBJ1-6 provide the parts outside the CDR3, is SQTIHQWPATLVQPVGSPLSLECTVEGTSNPNLYWYRQAAGRGLQLLFYSVGIGQISSEVPQNLSASRPQDRQFILSSKKLLLSDSGFYLCAWSVRGRADSPLHFGNGTRLTVT.

This chain connects TRBV5-4 to TRBJ2-7; no clear D gene. CDR3 length: 12 residues. Germline V CDR1 and CDR2: SGHNT, YYREEE (reference sequence). V was clipped by 7 bases and J by 4 bases, with 12 bases between them. The DNA of the CDR3 is TGTGCCAGCGGTCATTTCGGGTACGAGCAGTACTTC. Translated: CASGHFGYEQYF.

This clone was seen a handful of times. V usage is TRBV2 and J usage is TRBJ1-6; D gene unclear. Trimming left V 2 bases short and J 9 bases short, with 11 bases between. CDR1 is SNHLY, CDR2 FYNNEI, per germline. The CDR3 runs to 14 residues. CDR3 coding DNA: TGTGCCAGCAGTGAAACGTTGTGGGCTTCACCCCTCCACTTT. It codes for CASSETLWASPLHF.

This clone was picked up a small number of times. The chain has TRBV5-1 and TRBJ2-7, with 8 bases that match TRBD2. This CDR3 has 17 residues. With V trimmed by 4 bases and J by 2 bases, 14 bases remained unmatched. Per germline, CDR1 SGHRS and CDR2 YFSETQ. The DNA of the CDR3 is TGCGCCAGCAGCGATGGGACTAGTTGGACGATTGCCTACGAGCAGTACTTC. Translated, it gives CASSDGTSWTIAYEQYF.

The chain combines TRBV6-5 with TRBJ1-1; D uncertain. The germline gives CDR1 MNHEY, CDR2 SVGAGI. The V end lost 4 bases, the J end lost 6 bases, and 15 bases lay between the germline ends. The CDR3 is made up of 14 amino acids. DNA for the CDR3: TGTGCCAGCAGTTCCCGGGGTGGGATACCTGAAGCTTTCTTT. Its protein product is CASSSRGGIPEAFF.

CDR3 residues: CAWSADSWSYGYTF. CDR3 nucleotide sequence: TGTGCCTGGAGCGCGGACAGCTGGAGCTATGGCTACACCTTC. The chain links TRBV30 to TRBJ1-2; tentative D call: TRBD1 (6 bases). Germline V gene sequence: CDR1 GTSNPN, CDR2 SVGIG (reference sequence). This CDR3 region has 14 residues. The V end was cut by 3 bases, the J end by 4 bases, with 15 bases between.

The chain recombines TRBV7-9 with TRBJ1-2; TRBD1 aligns across 7 bases. The CDR3 extends over 13 amino acids. The germline CDR1 and CDR2 sequences are SEHNR and FQNEAQ (reference sequence). V trimming: 5 bases; J trimming: 6 bases; junction bases outside the gene matches: 6. This chain's CDR3 is CASSIDRVHGYTF. In nucleotides, the CDR3 is TGTGCCAGCAGCATCGACAGGGTTCATGGCTACACCTTC.

The V gene is TRBV7-2, the J gene TRBJ1-4, with 9 bases matching TRBD1. Germline V gives CDR1 SGHTA, CDR2 FQGNSA. The V segment lost 5 bases and the J segment 4 bases; nucleotides outside the gene matches: 5. The CDR3 is made up of 15 amino acids. CDR3 sequence (DNA): TGTGCCAGCAGCCCCCCGGGACAGGGTAATGAAAAACTGTTTTTT. Amino acids: CASSPPGQGNEKLFF.

This clone appeared a single time. The chain employs TRBV5-6 and TRBJ1-1; 8 nucleotides line up with TRBD1. The CDR3 runs to 15 residues. Germline V CDR1 and CDR2: SGHDT, YYEEEE. J lost 3 bases, V lost 4 bases, and 8 bases had no gene match. Here the CDR3 reads CASSPGQGWDTEAFF. The CDR3 bases are TGTGCCAGCAGCCCCGGACAGGGATGGGACACTGAAGCTTTCTTT.

This chain joins TRBV2 and TRBJ1-5; 11 bases match TRBD1. From germline, CDR1 is SNHLY and CDR2 FYNNEI. Germline trimming cut 4 bases from V and 6 bases from J; bases unmatched to any gene: 5. The CDR3 totals 15 residues. The CDR3 loop is CASSVRGQGGQPQHF. CDR3 DNA sequence: TGTGCCAGCAGTGTGCGGGGACAGGGGGGTCAGCCCCAGCATTTT.

The V call is TRBV7-7, the J call TRBJ2-5, with 13 bases that match TRBD2. CDR1 and CDR2 (germline): SSHAT, FNYEAQ (reference sequence). CDR3 length: 14 residues. With V trimmed by 5 bases and J by 5 bases, 2 bases remained unmatched. The CDR3 sequence is CASSTSGGAETQYF. The CDR3 DNA reads TGTGCCAGCAGCACTAGCGGGGGGGCGGAGACCCAGTACTTC.